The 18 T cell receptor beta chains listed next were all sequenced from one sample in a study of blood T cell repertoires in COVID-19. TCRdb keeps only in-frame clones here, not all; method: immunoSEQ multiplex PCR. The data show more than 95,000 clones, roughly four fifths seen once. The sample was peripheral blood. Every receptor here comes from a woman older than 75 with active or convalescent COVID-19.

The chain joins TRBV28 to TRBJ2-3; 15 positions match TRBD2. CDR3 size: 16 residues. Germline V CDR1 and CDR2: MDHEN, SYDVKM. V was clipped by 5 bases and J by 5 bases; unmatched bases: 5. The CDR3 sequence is CASSGRTSGGEDTQYF. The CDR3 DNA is TGTGCCAGCAGTGGCAGGACTAGCGGGGGGGAAGATACGCAGTATTTT.

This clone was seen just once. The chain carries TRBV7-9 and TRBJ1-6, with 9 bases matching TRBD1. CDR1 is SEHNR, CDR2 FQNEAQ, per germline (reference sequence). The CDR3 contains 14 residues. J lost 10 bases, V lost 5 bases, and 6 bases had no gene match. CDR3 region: CASSPQGAVSPLHF. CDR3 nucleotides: TGTGCCAGCAGCCCACAGGGGGCAGTCTCACCCCTCCACTTT.

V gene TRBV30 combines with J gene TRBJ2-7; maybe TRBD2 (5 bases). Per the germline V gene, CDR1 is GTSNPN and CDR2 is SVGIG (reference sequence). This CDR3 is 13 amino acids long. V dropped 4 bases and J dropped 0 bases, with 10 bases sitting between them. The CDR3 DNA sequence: TGTGCCTGGACTTCGGGGATCTCCTACGAGCAGTACTTC. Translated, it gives CAWTSGISYEQYF.

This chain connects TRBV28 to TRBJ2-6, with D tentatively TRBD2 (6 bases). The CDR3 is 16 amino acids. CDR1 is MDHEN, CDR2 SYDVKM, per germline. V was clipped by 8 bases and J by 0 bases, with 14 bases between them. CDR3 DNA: TGTGCCAGCCAGCTCGGGAGACCCTCTGGGGCCAACGTCCTGACTTTC. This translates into CASQLGRPSGANVLTF.

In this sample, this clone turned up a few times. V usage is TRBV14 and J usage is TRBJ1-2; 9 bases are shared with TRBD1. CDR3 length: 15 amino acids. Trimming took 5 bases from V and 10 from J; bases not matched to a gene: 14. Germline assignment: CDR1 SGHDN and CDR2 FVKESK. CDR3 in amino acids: CASSARDRVLRDYTF. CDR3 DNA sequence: TGTGCCAGCAGCGCCCGGGACAGGGTTTTGCGTGACTACACCTTC.

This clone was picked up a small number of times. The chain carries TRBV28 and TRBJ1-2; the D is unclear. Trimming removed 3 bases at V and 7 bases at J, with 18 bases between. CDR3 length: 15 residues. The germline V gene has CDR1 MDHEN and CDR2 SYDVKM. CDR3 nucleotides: TGTGCCAGCAGTTTCCCTACCGACCTCAGGATTGGCTACACCTTC. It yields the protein CASSFPTDLRIGYTF.

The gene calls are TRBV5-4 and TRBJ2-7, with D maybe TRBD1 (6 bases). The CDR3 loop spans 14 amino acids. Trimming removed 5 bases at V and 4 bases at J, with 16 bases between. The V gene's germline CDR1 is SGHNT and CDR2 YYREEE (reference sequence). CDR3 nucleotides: TGTGCCAGCAGTTCTCCTTCAGGGGATTACGAGCAGTACTTC. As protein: CASSSPSGDYEQYF.

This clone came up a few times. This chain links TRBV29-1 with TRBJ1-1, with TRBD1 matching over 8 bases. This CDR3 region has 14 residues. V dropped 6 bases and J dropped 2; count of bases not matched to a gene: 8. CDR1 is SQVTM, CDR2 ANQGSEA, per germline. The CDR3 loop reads CSVRPTGGNTEAFF. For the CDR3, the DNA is TGCAGCGTCAGGCCCACAGGGGGAAACACTGAAGCTTTCTTT. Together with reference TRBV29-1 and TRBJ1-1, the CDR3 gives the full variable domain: SAVISQKPSRDICQRGTSLTIQCQVDSQVTMMFWYRQQPGQSLTLIATANQGSEATYESGFVIDKFPISRPNLTFSTLTVSNMSPEDSSIYLCSVRPTGGNTEAFFGQGTRLTVV.

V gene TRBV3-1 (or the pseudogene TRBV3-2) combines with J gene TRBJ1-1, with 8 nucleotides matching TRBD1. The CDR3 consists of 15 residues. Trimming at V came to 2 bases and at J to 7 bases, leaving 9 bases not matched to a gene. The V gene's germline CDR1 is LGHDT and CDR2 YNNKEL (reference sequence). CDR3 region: CASSQFDRGGVEAFF. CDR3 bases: TGTGCCAGCAGCCAATTTGACAGGGGAGGCGTTGAAGCTTTCTTT.

The CDR3 protein is CASSHSDFSYEQYF. The CDR3 DNA reads TGTGCCAGCAGCCATAGTGACTTCTCCTACGAGCAGTACTTC. This rearrangement joins TRBV3-1 (or the pseudogene TRBV3-2) to TRBJ2-7, with D hard to call. In germline, CDR1 is LGHDT, CDR2 YNNKEL (reference sequence). V was trimmed by 3 bases and J by 0 bases, leaving 9 bases between them. The CDR3 runs to 14 residues.

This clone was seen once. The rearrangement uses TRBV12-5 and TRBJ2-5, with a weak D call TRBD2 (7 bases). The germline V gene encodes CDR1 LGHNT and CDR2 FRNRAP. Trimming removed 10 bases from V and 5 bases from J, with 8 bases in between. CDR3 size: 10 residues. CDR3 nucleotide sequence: TGTGCTAAGGGGGGGGAGACCCAGTACTTC. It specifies CAKGGETQYF.

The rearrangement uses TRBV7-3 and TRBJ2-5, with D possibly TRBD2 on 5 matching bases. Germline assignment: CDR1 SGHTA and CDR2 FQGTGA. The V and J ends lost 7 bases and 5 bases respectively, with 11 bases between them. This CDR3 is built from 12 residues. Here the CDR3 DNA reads TGTGCCAGCACCAATCCGGGGGAGACCCAGTACTTC. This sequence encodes CASTNPGETQYF.

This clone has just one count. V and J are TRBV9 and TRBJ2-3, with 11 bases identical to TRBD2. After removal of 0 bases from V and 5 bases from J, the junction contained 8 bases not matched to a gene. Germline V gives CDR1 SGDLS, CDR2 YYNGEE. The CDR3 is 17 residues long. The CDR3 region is CASSVASGGTPQDTQYF. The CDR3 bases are TGTGCCAGCAGCGTAGCTAGCGGGGGGACCCCACAAGATACGCAGTATTTT.

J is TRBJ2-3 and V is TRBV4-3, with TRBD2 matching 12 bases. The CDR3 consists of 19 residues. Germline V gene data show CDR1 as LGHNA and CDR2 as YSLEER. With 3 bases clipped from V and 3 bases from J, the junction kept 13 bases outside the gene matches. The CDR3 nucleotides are TGCGCCAGCAGCCAGGCCCTCATGGCTAGCGGGAGGGATACAGATACGCAGTATTTT. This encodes CASSQALMASGRDTDTQYF.

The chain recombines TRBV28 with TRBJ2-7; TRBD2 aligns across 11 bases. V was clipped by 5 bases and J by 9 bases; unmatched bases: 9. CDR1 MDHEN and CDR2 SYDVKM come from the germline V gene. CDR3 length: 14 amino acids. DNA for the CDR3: TGTGCCAGCAGTCCGACTAGCGGGGTCTGGGTGCAGTACTTC. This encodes CASSPTSGVWVQYF.

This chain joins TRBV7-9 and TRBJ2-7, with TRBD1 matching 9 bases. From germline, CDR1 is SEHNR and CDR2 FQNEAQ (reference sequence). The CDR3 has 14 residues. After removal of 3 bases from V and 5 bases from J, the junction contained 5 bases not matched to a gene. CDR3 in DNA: TGTGCCAGCAGCTTCGGGGACAGGGAGAACGAGCAGTACTTC. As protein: CASSFGDRENEQYF.

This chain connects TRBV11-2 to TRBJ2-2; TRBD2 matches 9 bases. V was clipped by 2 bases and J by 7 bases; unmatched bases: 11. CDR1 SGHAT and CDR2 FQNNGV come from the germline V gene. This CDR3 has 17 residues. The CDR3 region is CASSLRIRGGAVGELFF. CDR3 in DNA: TGTGCCAGCAGCTTAAGGATCCGCGGGGGGGCGGTCGGGGAGCTGTTTTTT.

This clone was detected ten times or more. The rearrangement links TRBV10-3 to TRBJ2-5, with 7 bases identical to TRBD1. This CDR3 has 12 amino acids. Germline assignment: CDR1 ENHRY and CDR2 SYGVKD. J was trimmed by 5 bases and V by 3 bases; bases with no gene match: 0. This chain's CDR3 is CAISEGGETQYF. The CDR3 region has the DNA TGTGCCATCAGTGAAGGGGGCGAGACCCAGTACTTC.